The 3 T cell receptor beta chains below were found in one sample sequenced in a study of shared clonotypes between healthy human individuals. TCRdb's copy holds only in-frame clones and misses some; the assay was immunoSEQ multiplex PCR. The profile shows 2.5 million or so clones, more than 90% of them singletons. The sequencing input was naive CD4+ T cells sorted from blood. Specified subset: CD45RA+ positively selected. These receptors all come from a man in his late teens or twenties in good health.

V is TRBV2 and J is TRBJ1-4; D call uncertain. The CDR3 is made up of 14 amino acids. Trimming stripped 8 bases from V and 3 bases from J, with 13 bases between. CDR1 is SNHLY and CDR2 is FYNNEI in the germline V gene. The CDR3 nucleotides are TGTGCCAGCGGCCTTGGCCAGGCTAATGAAAAACTGTTTTTT. Protein: CASGLGQANEKLFF.

The chain has TRBV18 and TRBJ2-7; TRBD1 might be the D (6 bases). The length of the CDR3 is 16 residues. Germline V lookup: CDR1 KGHSH, CDR2 LQKENI. V lost 3 bases and J lost 2, with 17 bases in between. The CDR3 here is CASSPQTGPITYEQYF. CDR3 sequence (DNA): TGTGCCAGCTCACCTCAGACAGGTCCGATCACCTACGAGCAGTACTTC.

J is TRBJ2-6 and V is TRBV2; D not resolved. Germline lookup yields CDR1 SNHLY and CDR2 FYNNEI. Trimming stripped 1 base from V and 6 bases from J, with 7 bases between. There are 14 residues in the CDR3. The CDR3 sequence: CASSEDIVANVLTF. As DNA, the CDR3 is TGTGCCAGCAGTGAAGACATAGTGGCCAACGTCCTGACTTTC.